The 2 T cell receptor beta chains given below trace back to one sample, sequenced in a study of blood T cell repertoires in COVID-19. Profiled with immunoSEQ multiplex PCR; TCRdb holds only in-frame clones, not every one. In the table there are around 200,000 clones, roughly 87% of which are singletons. Sequenced sample: peripheral blood. These TCRs come from a woman aged 35 to 49 with acute or convalescent COVID-19.

V gene TRBV27 combines with J gene TRBJ2-1; D call uncertain. CDR3 length equals 12 residues. Trimming stripped 6 bases from V and 13 bases from J, with 16 bases between. Germline CDR1 is MNHEY and CDR2 is SMNVEV (reference sequence). The CDR3 DNA reads as TGTGCCAGCAGCGGGTCCTCGGCCACCCAGTTCTTC. Translation: CASSGSSATQFF.

This chain links TRBV27 with TRBJ1-2; 7 bases align to TRBD1. CDR1 and CDR2 from the germline V gene are MNHEY and SMNVEV (reference sequence). The CDR3 runs 15 residues. After removal of 3 bases from V and 5 bases from J, the junction contained 9 bases not matched to a gene. The CDR3 reads CASSFRGGQGYGYTF. CDR3 bases: TGTGCCAGCAGTTTCAGAGGGGGCCAAGGGTATGGCTACACCTTC.